These 13 T cell receptor beta chains share one sample of origin, sequenced in a study of CD8+ T cells in alopecia areata. Once RNA had been extracted, it was reverse transcribed into cDNA to act as the sequencing template. Generated by immunoSEQ multiplex PCR, the TCRdb table keeps only in-frame clones and is missing some. Among 130,000 to 150,000 clones listed, around 51% were seen once. The source was CD4+ T cells sorted from blood, collected at week 0. The receptors derive from a human donor with alopecia areata.

This clone was counted only a few times. The gene calls are TRBV9 and TRBJ2-7; 8 nucleotides align to TRBD2. CDR1 and CDR2 from the germline V gene are SGDLS and YYNGEE. The ends lost 4 bases at V and 9 bases at J; junction bases unmatched: 21. CDR3 size: 17 residues. The CDR3 DNA reads as TGTGCCAGCAGCCCGCGACCCCTTCTGCTGGCGGGAGGCGGGCAGTACTTC. This sequence encodes CASSPRPLLLAGGGQYF.

J is TRBJ1-2 and V is TRBV30; 7 bases align to TRBD1. From germline, CDR1 is GTSNPN and CDR2 SVGIG (reference sequence). Trimming took 0 bases from V and 8 from J; bases not matched to a gene: 9. The CDR3 sequence is 14 residues long. The chain's CDR3 is CAWSVRRGQEGYTF. The CDR3 nucleotides read TGTGCCTGGAGTGTTCGGAGGGGGCAAGAGGGCTACACCTTC.

This clone was recorded many times. The V gene is TRBV30, the J gene TRBJ1-3; no reliable D call. Trimming left V 0 bases short and J 0 bases short, with 3 bases between. The CDR3 runs to 13 residues. From germline, CDR1 is GTSNPN and CDR2 SVGIG (reference sequence). The CDR3 loop reads CAWSVNSGNTIYF. CDR3 DNA sequence: TGTGCCTGGAGTGTCAACTCTGGAAACACCATATATTTT.

The J gene is TRBJ1-1, the V gene TRBV6-6; D is uncertain. Germline-derived CDR1 and CDR2 are MNHNY and SVGAGI (reference sequence). The CDR3 is made up of 13 amino acids. Trimming stripped 5 bases from V and 3 bases from J, with 10 bases between. This CDR3 reads CASSPYGDTEAFF. CDR3 DNA sequence: TGTGCCAGCAGTCCCTATGGAGACACTGAAGCTTTCTTT.

The J gene is TRBJ2-2, the V gene TRBV7-3; 11 bases match TRBD2. V shed 5 bases and J 6 bases; nucleotides not matched to a gene: 5. The germline gives CDR1 SGHTA, CDR2 FQGTGA. The CDR3 is made up of 15 amino acids. For the CDR3, the DNA is TGTGCCAGCAGCGTACTAGCGGGGGCCTCCGGGGAGCTGTTTTTT. It yields the protein CASSVLAGASGELFF.

The rearrangement uses TRBV29-1 and TRBJ1-1; a possible D gene is TRBD1 (5 bases). V was pared by 6 bases and J by 5 bases, with 16 bases between. Per the germline V gene, CDR1 is SQVTM and CDR2 is ANQGSEA. The CDR3 totals 13 residues. CDR3 protein: CSVRQGEGTEAFF. CDR3 sequence (DNA): TGCAGCGTACGACAAGGTGAGGGGACTGAAGCTTTCTTT.

This clone appeared a few times. The chain links TRBV7-2 to TRBJ2-5; a possible D gene is TRBD1 (5 bases). The CDR3 consists of 15 residues. CDR1 and CDR2 from the germline V gene are SGHTA and FQGNSA. The germline V and J ends were trimmed by 1 base and 1 base, with 10 bases remaining between them. CDR3 sequence (DNA): TGTGCCAGCAGCTTAGAGTCAGGGATCCAAGAGACCCAGTACTTC. It encodes CASSLESGIQETQYF. Based on the CDR3 plus reference TRBV7-2 and TRBJ2-5, the full variable domain is GAGVSQSPSNKVTEKGKDVELRCDPISGHTALYWYRQSLGQGLEFLIYFQGNSAPDKSGLPSDRFSAERTGGSVSTLTIQRTQQEDSAVYLCASSLESGIQETQYFGPGTRLLVL.

The chain couples TRBV5-1 to TRBJ2-1; 14 bases map to TRBD2. Looked up from germline, CDR1 is SGHRS and CDR2 is YFSETQ. This CDR3 spans 15 amino acids. Trimming at V came to 4 bases and at J to 6 bases, leaving 3 bases not matched to a gene. CDR3 sequence: CASSVGLAGANEQFF. The CDR3 DNA follows: TGCGCCAGCAGCGTGGGACTAGCGGGAGCCAATGAGCAGTTCTTC.

This clone came up a few times. The rearrangement links TRBV11-2 to TRBJ2-5, with no clear D. This CDR3 comprises 15 residues. Trimming cost V 5 bases and J 5 bases, with 18 bases left between them. Germline CDR1 and CDR2: SGHAT and FQNNGV. CDR3 bases: TGTGCCAGCAGCCGCACCGGGTCCTCTGGGGAGACCCAGTACTTC. As protein: CASSRTGSSGETQYF.

V is TRBV5-1 and J is TRBJ2-1; 9 bases are shared with TRBD1. CDR3 length equals 14 residues. With V trimmed by 0 bases and J by 6 bases, 1 base remained unmatched. Germline V gene lookup returns CDR1 SGHRS and CDR2 YFSETQ. CDR3 amino acids: CASSLAGQGNEQFF. In DNA, the CDR3 is TGCGCCAGCAGCTTGGCGGGACAGGGCAATGAGCAGTTCTTC. The full variable domain, rest sourced from reference TRBV5-1 and TRBJ2-1, is KAGVTQTPRYLIKTRGQQVTLSCSPISGHRSVSWYQQTPGQGLQFLFEYFSETQRNKGNFPGRFSGRQFSNSRSEMNVSTLELGDSALYLCASSLAGQGNEQFFGPGTRLTVL.

The chain is built from TRBV7-3 and TRBJ2-7; maybe TRBD1 (5 bases). The V end was cut by 2 bases, the J end by 6 bases, with 11 bases between. This CDR3 is built from 13 residues. Germline V gives CDR1 SGHTA, CDR2 FQGTGA. CDR3 residues: CASSLLPGREQYF. CDR3 DNA sequence: TGTGCCAGCAGCTTACTGCCAGGGCGCGAGCAGTACTTC.

This clone was picked up a small number of times. As DNA, the CDR3 is TGCAGCGTTGAGCCAGGAGGCGATGGCTACACCTTC. Its protein is CSVEPGGDGYTF. The rearrangement joins TRBV29-1 to TRBJ1-2; D remains ambiguous. CDR1 and CDR2 from the germline V gene are SQVTM and ANQGSEA. Trimming took 3 bases from V and 6 from J, leaving 11 bases between them. The CDR3 extends over 12 amino acids. The entire variable domain, with the rest obtained from reference TRBV29-1 and TRBJ1-2, is as follows: SAVISQKPSRDICQRGTSLTIQCQVDSQVTMMFWYRQQPGQSLTLIATANQGSEATYESGFVIDKFPISRPNLTFSTLTVSNMSPEDSSIYLCSVEPGGDGYTFGSGTRLTVV.

This clone was seen a handful of times. This chain connects TRBV29-1 to TRBJ2-2; 8 bases agree with TRBD1. The CDR3 runs to 13 residues. The trim removed 2 bases at V and 7 bases at J, leaving 3 bases unmatched. Germline V gives CDR1 SQVTM, CDR2 ANQGSEA. The CDR3 sequence: CSVESRGRGELFF. The CDR3 coding sequence is TGCAGCGTTGAAAGCAGGGGGCGCGGGGAGCTGTTTTTT.